Listed below are T cell receptor beta chains from one sample, sequenced in a study of OX40 agonist ivuxolimab in advanced cancers. The repertoire was sequenced with immunoSEQ multiplex PCR; TCRdb's copy has only in-frame clones and lacks some. The table includes roughly 60,000 clones, over 80% detected once. Sample: CD4+ or CD8+ T cells sorted from blood, taken in a trial of the OX40 agonist ivuxolimab. The receptors were gathered from an adult with an advanced solid tumor such as melanoma, head and neck, liver or kidney cancer. Each CDR3 is given with its conserved first and last residue. Fields, in order: clone size, V gene, D gene, J gene, CDR3 protein, CDR3 DNA. D genes are given only for firm matches. Clone size is not always given. Where it is, it says once, few, many or a class for expanded clones.

-	TRBV6-5	-	TRBJ2-7	CASRYGPAYEQYF	TGTGCCAGCAGGTACGGACCCGCCTACGAGCAGTACTTC
-	TRBV18	-	TRBJ2-7	CASSQGEVSYEQYF	TGTGCCAGCTCACAAGGGGAAGTGAGCTACGAGCAGTACTTC
-	TRBV19	-	TRBJ2-7	CASSSGGEQYF	TGTGCCAGTAGTAGTGGGGGAGAGCAGTACTTC
-	TRBV15	-	TRBJ1-1	CATSFTGNTEAFF	TGTGCCACCAGCTTTACAGGTAACACTGAAGCTTTCTTT
-	TRBV7-9	-	TRBJ1-6	CASSLVGGADNSPLHF	TGTGCCAGCAGCTTAGTAGGGGGGGCGGATAATTCACCCCTCCACTTT
-	TRBV7-6	-	TRBJ2-7	CASSLGAGGFYEQYF	TGTGCCAGCAGCTTAGGGGCAGGGGGGTTTTACGAGCAGTACTTC
-	TRBV19	TRBD1	TRBJ2-1	CASIPRTGGTYNEQFF	TGTGCCAGTATCCCCCGGACAGGGGGAACCTACAATGAGCAGTTCTTC
-	TRBV5-4	-	TRBJ1-4	CASSLPGGEKLFF	TGTGCCAGCAGCTTGCCTGGAGGTGAAAAACTGTTTTTT
once	TRBV5-4	TRBD2	TRBJ2-7	CASSETSGSQYEQYF	TGTGCCAGCAGCGAAACTAGCGGGAGTCAGTACGAGCAGTACTTC
once	TRBV18	-	TRBJ2-7	CASSPPSLGGNEQYF	TGTGCCAGCTCACCACCGAGTTTGGGGGGAAACGAGCAGTACTTC
-	TRBV7-2	-	TRBJ2-7	CASSRGAYEQYF	TGTGCCAGCAGCCGAGGGGCTTACGAGCAGTACTTC
-	TRBV2	-	TRBJ2-5	CASSGHQETQYF	TGTGCCAGCAGTGGGCATCAAGAGACCCAGTACTTC
few	TRBV30	-	TRBJ2-5	CAWSIRGASQETQYF	TGTGCCTGGAGTATTAGGGGAGCCTCCCAAGAGACCCAGTACTTC
-	TRBV9	TRBD1	TRBJ1-5	CASSVGQGYNQPQHF	TGTGCCAGCAGCGTGGGACAGGGGTACAATCAGCCCCAGCATTTT
-	TRBV7-6	-	TRBJ2-5	CASSSLETRALETQYF	TGTGCCAGCAGCTCGTTGGAGACCCGGGCTTTAGAGACCCAGTACTTC
-	TRBV7-8	-	TRBJ1-1	CASSLSRGLGTEAFF	TGTGCCAGCAGCTTAAGTCGGGGGCTAGGAACTGAAGCTTTCTTT
-	TRBV28	-	TRBJ2-3	CASSLKLYTDTQYF	TGTGCCAGCAGTTTAAAACTCTACACAGATACGCAGTATTTT
-	TRBV9	-	TRBJ2-1	CASSVEGLYNEQFF	TGTGCCAGCAGCGTCGAGGGCCTCTACAATGAGCAGTTCTTC
-	TRBV7-3	-	TRBJ2-5	CASSAPIQGRLEETQYF	TGTGCCAGCAGCGCCCCTATCCAGGGACGGCTTGAAGAGACCCAGTACTTC
-	TRBV5-4	-	TRBJ2-5	CASSLAGRETQYF	TGTGCCAGCAGCTTAGCAGGGAGAGAGACCCAGTACTTC
-	TRBV30	-	TRBJ2-3	CAWSADRIPSTDTQYF	TGTGCCTGGAGTGCCGACAGGATCCCTAGCACAGATACGCAGTATTTT
-	TRBV9	-	TRBJ2-7	CASSVAGAGLEQYF	TGTGCCAGCAGCGTCGCGGGTGCAGGGCTCGAGCAGTACTTC
-	TRBV28	-	TRBJ1-2	CASSSRSLGGGYGYTF	TGTGCCAGCAGTTCCCGATCCCTGGGAGGAGGATATGGCTACACCTTC
-	TRBV6-5	-	TRBJ2-7	CASSKGGQHEQYF	TGTGCCAGCAGTAAGGGTGGACAGCACGAGCAGTACTTC
-	TRBV7-8	TRBD1	TRBJ2-1	CASSLSGTGRNEQFF	TGTGCCAGCAGCTTATCAGGGACAGGGCGGAATGAGCAGTTCTTC
once	TRBV7-2	TRBD2	TRBJ2-3	CASSLLAGASTDTQYF	TGTGCCAGCAGCCTACTAGCGGGGGCCTCCACAGATACGCAGTATTTT
-	TRBV5-6	TRBD1	TRBJ2-5	CASSQTGKETQYF	TGTGCCAGCAGCCAGACAGGGAAAGAGACCCAGTACTTC
-	TRBV29-1	TRBD1	TRBJ2-1	CSVERGTGNEQFF	TGCAGCGTTGAACGAGGGACAGGCAATGAGCAGTTCTTC
-	TRBV21-1	-	TRBJ2-1	CASTNLQPGLAGGRYYNEQFF	TGTGCCAGCACCAATCTACAGCCGGGACTAGCGGGGGGCCGGTACTACAATGAGCAGTTCTTC
-	TRBV4-2	TRBD1	TRBJ2-1	CASSQAGTVGYNEQFF	TGTGCCAGCAGCCAGGCCGGGACAGTGGGTTACAATGAGCAGTTCTTC
-	TRBV7-8	-	TRBJ2-7	CASSLGVGYEQYF	TGTGCCAGCAGCTTAGGTGTCGGGTACGAGCAGTACTTC
-	TRBV28	TRBD2	TRBJ2-5	CASSFSTSSQETQYF	TGTGCCAGCAGTTTTTCGACTAGCAGTCAAGAGACCCAGTACTTC
-	TRBV7-2	TRBD2	TRBJ2-7	CASSSHSGRALDSYEQYF	TGTGCCAGCAGCTCCCATAGCGGGAGGGCTCTAGACTCCTACGAGCAGTACTTC
few	TRBV6-1	-	TRBJ2-5	CASSEAPTVQETQYF	TGTGCCAGCAGTGAAGCGCCGACGGTCCAAGAGACCCAGTACTTC
-	TRBV18	TRBD2	TRBJ2-5	CASSPASGRETQYF	TGTGCCAGCTCACCGGCTAGCGGAAGGGAGACCCAGTACTTC
-	TRBV12-5	-	TRBJ2-5	CASGLNADRSGETQYF	TGTGCTAGTGGTTTGAATGCGGACCGTTCGGGAGAGACCCAGTACTTC
once	TRBV19	-	TRBJ1-1	CASMGTVNTEAFF	TGTGCCAGTATGGGGACGGTAAACACTGAAGCTTTCTTT
-	TRBV7-2	TRBD2	TRBJ2-7	CASSFPGGGSYEQYF	TGTGCCAGCAGCTTCCCGGGGGGGGGATCCTACGAGCAGTACTTC
-	TRBV11-3	TRBD2	TRBJ2-3	CASSLDAGGLPTDTQYF	TGTGCCAGCAGCTTAGATGCGGGGGGCCTTCCCACAGATACGCAGTATTTT